This entry lists 6 T cell receptor beta chains sequenced from one sample in a study of breast tumors, draining lymph nodes, adjacent tissues. Axillary draining lymph nodes of breast cancer patients supplied the node samples. TCRdb fed the multiplex PCR reads into MiXCR, producing one record per CDR3 protein. Of 200,000 to 250,000 distinct CDR3 sequences listed, under 35% are singletons. Sequencing used axillary lymph node tissue. Every receptor here comes from a female donor with breast cancer. Some clones in this sample may be carry-over from other donors' samples.

On this clonotype: This sequence may be a read error, since a much larger clone differs from it by one base. The CDR3 spells CTSSSRTGYPGELFF. DNA of the CDR3: TGTACCAGCAGTTCCAGGACAGGGTATCCCGGGGAGCTGTTTTTT. The chain is built from TRBV7-2 and TRBJ2-2; 8 bases map to TRBD1. The CDR3 consists of 15 residues. Germline assignment: CDR1 SGHTA and CDR2 FQGNSA. V was clipped by 6 bases and J by 6 bases; unmatched bases: 9. Full variable domain (outside the CDR3, taken from reference TRBV7-2 and TRBJ2-2): GAGVSQSPSNKVTEKGKDVELRCDPISGHTALYWYRQSLGQGLEFLIYFQGNSAPDKSGLPSDRFSAERTGGSVSTLTIQRTQQEDSAVYLCTSSSRTGYPGELFFGEGSRLTVL.

The chain recombines TRBV2 with TRBJ2-1, with TRBD1 matching over 9 bases. The V gene end was trimmed by 1 base and the J gene end by 8 bases; junction bases not matched to a gene: 6. Looked up from germline, CDR1 is SNHLY and CDR2 is FYNNEI. This CDR3 has 15 residues. CDR3 region: CASSEVGQGYYEQFF. In DNA form, the CDR3 reads TGTGCCAGCAGTGAAGTGGGACAGGGTTACTATGAGCAGTTCTTC.

Notes on this clonotype: A read error may produce the germline difference seen at one junction end. The chain carries TRBV9 and TRBJ1-5; no firm D call. The CDR3 length is 12 residues. The V gene's germline CDR1 is SGDLS and CDR2 YYNGEE. For the CDR3, the DNA is TGTGCCAGCAGCGTGGGCAATGAGCCCCAGCATTTT. Translated: CASSVGNEPQHF.

This clonotype was recorded many times. Here the CDR3 DNA reads TGTGCCAGTCTGTCGCAGGGCTCTAATGAAAAACTGTTTTTT. Amino acid sequence: CASLSQGSNEKLFF. V and J are TRBV6-6 and TRBJ1-4; tentatively, D is TRBD1 (5 bases). The CDR3 sequence is 14 residues long. Germline loops: CDR1 MNHNY, CDR2 SVGAGI (reference sequence). V lost 9 bases, J lost 3 bases, and 14 bases lay in between.

In its sample, this clonotype was seen many times. V and J are TRBV6-5 and TRBJ2-1; 7 nucleotides match TRBD2. Trimming removed 0 bases from V and 7 bases from J; junction bases left unmatched: 9. In germline, CDR1 is MNHEY, CDR2 SVGAGI. The CDR3 sequence is 16 residues long. Written as DNA, the CDR3 is TGTGCCAGCAGTTACTCCTTGGCTAGCGGTGGAAATGAGCAGTTCTTC. Protein sequence: CASSYSLASGGNEQFF.

In its sample, this clonotype was seen many times. The CDR3 spells CASTLGYLGNEQFF. The CDR3 DNA follows: TGTGCCAGCACCTTGGGCTATCTGGGAAATGAGCAGTTCTTC. The J gene is TRBJ2-1, the V gene TRBV11-3; D gene ambiguous. Germline V lookup: CDR1 SGHNT, CDR2 YENEEA. V was shortened by 7 bases and J by 7 bases, with 17 bases between the two germline ends. The CDR3 is 14 amino acids.